This TCR beta chain comes out of a study of Tregs in tolerant kidney transplant recipients. On the study more broadly: Mixed chimerism was transient after nonmyeloablative marrow transplants from related graft donors. Study findings and constraints: The most relevant donor-specific Treg TCRbeta repertoire apparently came from expansion with activated donor B cells. Some patients' samples used different primers over time, so nucleotide sequences weren't comparable. Validation in larger populations is needed because few patients were studied.

About this clone: Its antigen is unknown.

Trimming removed 2 bases from V and 5 bases from J, with 15 bases in between. Germline V gene lookup returns CDR1 MNHNS and CDR2 SASEGT. This CDR3 has 15 amino acids. This table comes from immunoSEQ multiplex PCR, and its TCRdb copy is limited to in-frame clones, with some not included. The sample shows around 66,000 clones, 70% to 90% of them seen only once. The chain carries TRBV6-1 and TRBJ2-5; a possible D gene is TRBD1 (6 bases). The sequenced sample was Tregs from blood, obtained before the transplant. This TCR was sampled from a human donor who received a combined kidney and bone marrow transplant. DNA of the CDR3: TGTGCCAGCAGTGAAATCCAGGGGTCGTGGGAGACCCAGTACTTC. Translation: CASSEIQGSWETQYF.